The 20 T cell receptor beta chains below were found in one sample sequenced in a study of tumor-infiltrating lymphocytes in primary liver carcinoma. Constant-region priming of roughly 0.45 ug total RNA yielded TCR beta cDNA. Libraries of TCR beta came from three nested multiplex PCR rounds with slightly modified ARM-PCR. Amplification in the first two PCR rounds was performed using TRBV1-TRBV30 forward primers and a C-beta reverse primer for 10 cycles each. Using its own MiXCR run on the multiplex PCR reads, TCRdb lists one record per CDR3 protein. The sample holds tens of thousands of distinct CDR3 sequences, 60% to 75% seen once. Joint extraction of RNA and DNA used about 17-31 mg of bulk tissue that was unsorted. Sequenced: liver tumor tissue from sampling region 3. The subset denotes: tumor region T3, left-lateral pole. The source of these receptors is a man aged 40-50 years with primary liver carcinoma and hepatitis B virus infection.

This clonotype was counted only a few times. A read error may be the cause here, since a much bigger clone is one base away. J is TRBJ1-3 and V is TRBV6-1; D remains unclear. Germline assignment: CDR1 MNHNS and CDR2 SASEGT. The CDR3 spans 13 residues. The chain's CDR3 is CVSSEDPGNTIYF. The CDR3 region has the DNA TGTGTCAGCAGTGAAGACCCTGGAAACACCATATATTTT.

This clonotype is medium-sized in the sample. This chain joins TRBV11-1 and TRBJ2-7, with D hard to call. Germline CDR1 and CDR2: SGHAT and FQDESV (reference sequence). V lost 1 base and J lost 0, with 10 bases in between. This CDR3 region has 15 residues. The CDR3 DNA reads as TGTGCCAGCAGCTTAGAATCAAGTGTCTCCTACGAGCAGTACTTC. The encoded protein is CASSLESSVSYEQYF.

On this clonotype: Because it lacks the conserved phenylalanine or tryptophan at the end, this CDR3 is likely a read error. Written as DNA, the CDR3 is TGTGCTAGCAGCTTAGAGGGGGCGAATTCACCCCTCCACTCT. This gives the protein CASSLEGANSPLHS. The chain links TRBV11-2 to TRBJ1-6, with TRBD1 identical over 7 bases. Germline V gives CDR1 SGHAT, CDR2 FQNNGV. CDR3 size: 14 residues.

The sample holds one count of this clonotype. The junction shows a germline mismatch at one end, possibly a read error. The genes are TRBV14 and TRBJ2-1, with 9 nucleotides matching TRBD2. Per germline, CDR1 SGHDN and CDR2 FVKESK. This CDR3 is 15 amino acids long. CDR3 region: CASSAVAGAYDEQFF. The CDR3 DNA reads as TGTGCCAGCAGTGCAGTAGCGGGAGCCTACGATGAGCAGTTCTTC. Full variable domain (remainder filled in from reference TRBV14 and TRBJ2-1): EAGVTQFPSHSVIEKGQTVTLRCDPISGHDNLYWYRRVMGKEIKFLLHFVKESKQDESGMPNNRFLAERTGGTYSTLKVQPAELEDSGVYFCASSAVAGAYDEQFFGPGTRLTVL.

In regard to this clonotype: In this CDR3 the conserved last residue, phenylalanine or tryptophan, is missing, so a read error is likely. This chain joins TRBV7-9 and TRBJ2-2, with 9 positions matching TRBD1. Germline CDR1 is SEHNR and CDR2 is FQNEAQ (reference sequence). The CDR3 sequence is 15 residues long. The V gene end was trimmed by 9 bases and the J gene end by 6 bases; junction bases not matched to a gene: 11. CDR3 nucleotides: TGTGCCAGTAGCGTGGGACAGGGTCGGGCCGGGGAGCTGTTTATT. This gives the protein CASSVGQGRAGELFI.

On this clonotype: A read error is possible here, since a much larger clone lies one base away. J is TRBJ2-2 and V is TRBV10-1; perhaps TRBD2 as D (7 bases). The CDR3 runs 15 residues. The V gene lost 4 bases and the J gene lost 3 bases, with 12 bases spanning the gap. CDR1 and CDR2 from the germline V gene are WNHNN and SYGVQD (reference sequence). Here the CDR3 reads CASSVAGADTGELFF. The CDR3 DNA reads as TGCGCCAGCAGTGTGGCGGGGGCGGACACCGGGGAGCTGTTTTTT.

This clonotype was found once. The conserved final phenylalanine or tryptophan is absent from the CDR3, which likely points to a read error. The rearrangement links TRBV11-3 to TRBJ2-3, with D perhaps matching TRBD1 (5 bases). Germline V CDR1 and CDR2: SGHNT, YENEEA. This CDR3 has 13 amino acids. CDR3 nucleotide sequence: TGTGCCAGCAGTCCTCAGGGTGGAGATGCGCAGTATTGT. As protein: CASSPQGGDAQYC.

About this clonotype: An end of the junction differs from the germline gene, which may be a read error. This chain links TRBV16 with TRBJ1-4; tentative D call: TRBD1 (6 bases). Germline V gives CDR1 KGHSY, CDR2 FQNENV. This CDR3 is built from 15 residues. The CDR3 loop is CASSQSGATNERLFF. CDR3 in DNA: TGTGCCAGCAGTCAATCGGGGGCAACTAATGAAAGATTGTTTTTT. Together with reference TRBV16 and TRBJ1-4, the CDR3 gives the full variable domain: GEEVAQTPKHLVRGEGQKAKLYCAPIKGHSYVFWYQQVLKNEFKFLISFQNENVFDETGMPKERFSAKCLPNSPCSLEIQATKLEDSAVYFCASSQSGATNERLFFGSGTQLSVL.

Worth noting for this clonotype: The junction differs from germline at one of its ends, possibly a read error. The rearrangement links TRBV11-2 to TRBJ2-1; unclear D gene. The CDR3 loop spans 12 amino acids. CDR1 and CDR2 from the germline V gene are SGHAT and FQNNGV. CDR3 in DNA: TGTGCCATCAGCCCGGAGTACAATGAGCAATTATTC. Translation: CAISPEYNEQLF. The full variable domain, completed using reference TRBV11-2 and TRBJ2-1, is EAGVAQSPRYKIIEKRQSVAFWCNPISGHATLYWYQQILGQGPKLLIQFQNNGVVDDSQLPKDRFSAERLKGVDSTLKIQPAKLEDSAVYLCAISPEYNEQLFGPGTRLTVL.

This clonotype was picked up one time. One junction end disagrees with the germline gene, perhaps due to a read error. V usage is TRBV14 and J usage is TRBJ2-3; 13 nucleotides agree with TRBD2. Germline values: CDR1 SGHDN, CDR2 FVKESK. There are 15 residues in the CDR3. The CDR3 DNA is TGTGCCAGTAGCCAAGGGACTAGCGGGATAGATATGCAGTATTTT. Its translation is CASSQGTSGIDMQYF. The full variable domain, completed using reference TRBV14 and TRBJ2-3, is EAGVTQFPSHSVIEKGQTVTLRCDPISGHDNLYWYRRVMGKEIKFLLHFVKESKQDESGMPNNRFLAERTGGTYSTLKVQPAELEDSGVYFCASSQGTSGIDMQYFGPGTRLTVL.

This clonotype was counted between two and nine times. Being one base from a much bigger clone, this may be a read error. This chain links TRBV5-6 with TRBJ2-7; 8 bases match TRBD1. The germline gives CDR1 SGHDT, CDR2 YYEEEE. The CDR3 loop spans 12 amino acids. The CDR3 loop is CACSWTGREQYF. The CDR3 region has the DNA TGTGCCTGCAGCTGGACAGGGCGTGAGCAGTACTTC.

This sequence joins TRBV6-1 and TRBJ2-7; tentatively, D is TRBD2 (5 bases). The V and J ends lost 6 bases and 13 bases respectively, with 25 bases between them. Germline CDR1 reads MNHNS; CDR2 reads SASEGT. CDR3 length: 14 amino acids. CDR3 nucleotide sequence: TGTGCCAGCAGCCTCCGGGATAAAACCTACGAGAAATACTTC. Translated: CASSLRDKTYEKYF.

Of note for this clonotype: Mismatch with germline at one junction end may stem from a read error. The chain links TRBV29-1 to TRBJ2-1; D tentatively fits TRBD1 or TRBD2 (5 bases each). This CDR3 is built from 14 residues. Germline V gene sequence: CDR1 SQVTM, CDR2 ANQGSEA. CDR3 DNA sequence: TGCAGCGTTGTTGGAGAGGGACCTTTCAATGAGCAATACTTC. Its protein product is CSVVGEGPFNEQYF.

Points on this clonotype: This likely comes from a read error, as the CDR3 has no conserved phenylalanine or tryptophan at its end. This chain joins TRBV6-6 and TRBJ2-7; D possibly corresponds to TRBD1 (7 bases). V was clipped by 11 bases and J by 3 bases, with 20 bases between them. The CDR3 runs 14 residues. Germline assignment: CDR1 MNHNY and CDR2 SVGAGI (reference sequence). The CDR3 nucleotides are TGTGCCGTCGGGGGACAGCAGTATTTCTACGAGCAGTACTTA. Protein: CAVGGQQYFYEQYL.

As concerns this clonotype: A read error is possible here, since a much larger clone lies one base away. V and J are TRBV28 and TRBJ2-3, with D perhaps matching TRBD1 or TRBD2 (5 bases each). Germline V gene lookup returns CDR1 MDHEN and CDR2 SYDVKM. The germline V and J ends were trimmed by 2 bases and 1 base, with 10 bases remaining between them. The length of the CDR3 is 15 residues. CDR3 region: CASSLLGGRTDTQYF. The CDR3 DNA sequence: TGTGCCAGCAGTTTACTTGGGGGTCGCACAGATACGCAGTATTTT.

CDR3 nucleotide sequence: TGCAGCGCTTTCGGACTTGCGGACAGATCTAGCACAGATACGCAGTATTTT. Translating gives CSAFGLADRSSTDTQYF. The V call is TRBV29-1, the J call TRBJ2-3; weak D call: TRBD1 (6 bases). V lost 7 bases to trimming and J lost 0 bases, with 23 bases between them. This CDR3 comprises 17 residues. Germline V gene sequence: CDR1 SQVTM, CDR2 ANQGSEA.

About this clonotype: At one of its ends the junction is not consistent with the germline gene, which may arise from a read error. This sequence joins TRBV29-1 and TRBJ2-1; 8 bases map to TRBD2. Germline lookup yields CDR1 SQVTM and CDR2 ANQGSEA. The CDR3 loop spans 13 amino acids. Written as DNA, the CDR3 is TGCAGCGTTGTGATAGCGGGACCCAATGAGCACTTCTTC. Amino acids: CSVVIAGPNEHFF.

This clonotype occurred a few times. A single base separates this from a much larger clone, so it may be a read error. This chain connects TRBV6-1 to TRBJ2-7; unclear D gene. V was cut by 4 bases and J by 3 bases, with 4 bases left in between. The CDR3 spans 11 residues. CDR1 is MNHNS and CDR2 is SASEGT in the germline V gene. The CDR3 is CASSVHYEQYF. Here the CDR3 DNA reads TGTGCCAGCAGTGTCCACTACGAGCAGTACTTC.

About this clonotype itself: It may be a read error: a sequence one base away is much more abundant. CDR3 in amino acids: CASRPSSGPDYNEQFF. The CDR3 DNA reads TGTGCCAGCAGACCCTCTAGCGGGCCCGACTACAATGAGCAGTTCTTC. The chain is built from TRBV7-9 and TRBJ2-1; 8 nucleotides line up with TRBD2. CDR3 length equals 16 residues. Losses at the gene ends were 6 bases for V and 3 bases for J; bases not matched to a gene: 10. Germline CDR1 is SEHNR and CDR2 is FQNEAQ (reference sequence).

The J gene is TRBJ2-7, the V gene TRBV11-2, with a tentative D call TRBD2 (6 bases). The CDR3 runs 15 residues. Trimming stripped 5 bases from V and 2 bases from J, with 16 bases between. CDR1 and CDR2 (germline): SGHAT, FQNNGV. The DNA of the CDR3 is TGTGCCAGCAGCATCGGCGGGACTCTGCCCTACGAGCAGTACTTC. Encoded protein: CASSIGGTLPYEQYF.